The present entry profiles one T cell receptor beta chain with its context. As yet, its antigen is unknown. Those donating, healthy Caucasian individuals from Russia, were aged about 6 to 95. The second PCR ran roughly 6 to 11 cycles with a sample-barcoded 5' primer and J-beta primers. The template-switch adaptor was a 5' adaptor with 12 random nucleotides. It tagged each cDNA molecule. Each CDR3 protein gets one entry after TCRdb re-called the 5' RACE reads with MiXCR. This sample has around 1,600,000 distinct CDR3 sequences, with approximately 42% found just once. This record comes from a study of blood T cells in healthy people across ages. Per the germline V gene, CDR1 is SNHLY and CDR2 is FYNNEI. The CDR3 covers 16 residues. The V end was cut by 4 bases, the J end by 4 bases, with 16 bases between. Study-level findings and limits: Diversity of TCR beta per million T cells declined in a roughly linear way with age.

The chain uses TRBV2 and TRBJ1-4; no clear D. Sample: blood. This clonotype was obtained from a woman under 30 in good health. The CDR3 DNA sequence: TGTGCCAGCAGTGCGGTCGGAACTCCAGTTAATGAAAAACTGTTTTTT. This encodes CASSAVGTPVNEKLFF.